This note documents a single T cell receptor beta chain sequence. The entry originates in a study of blood T cell repertoires in COVID-19. From germline, CDR1 is KGHSH and CDR2 LQKENI. Deletions cut 2 bases from V and 0 bases from J, with 8 bases between. The CDR3 covers 15 residues. Methods used by the authors: Amplification of reference gene primers provided the estimated nucleated cell counts. TCRdb's copy holds only in-frame clones and misses some; the assay was immunoSEQ multiplex PCR. The V and J calls and clone size come from that table; D and trimming were worked out from the DNA. In the table there are 250,000 to 400,000 clones, around 89% of which are singletons.

The clonotype originates from a woman aged 25 to 39 with COVID-19, enrolled during active disease. The chain has TRBV18 and TRBJ1-5; D unresolved. The sample consisted of peripheral blood. CDR3 DNA sequence: TGTGCCAGCTCACCAGACTCCTATAGCAATCAGCCCCAGCATTTT. Its translation is CASSPDSYSNQPQHF.